This T cell receptor (beta chain) comes out of a study of shared clonotypes between healthy human individuals. Across the study: Donors had three CD4 naive, three CD4 memory, two CD8 naive and one CD8 memory plate apiece.

A remark on this clone: Antigen specificity is unknown. Within the sample, other DNA sequences also encode this same CDR3.

Original processing notes: With immunoSEQ giving junction-only sequences and no quality scores, filtering differed. Profiled with immunoSEQ multiplex PCR; TCRdb holds only in-frame clones, not every one. V, J and clone size were drawn from that table, and D and trimming were deduced from the DNA. The sample comprises 2,500,000 or so clones, roughly 90% of which are singletons, and approximately 0.39% rests with the top ten. This CDR3 has 12 residues. Germline-derived CDR1 and CDR2 are SGHAT and FQNNGV. Trimming removed 2 bases from V and 5 bases from J, with 6 bases in between. Each donor was a Caucasian adult residing in Nashville, Tennessee. Notes on the study in general: Clonotypes which were not shared had lower generation probabilities than clonotypes that all four donors shared.

The origin of this receptor is a man between 18 and 29 years old in good health. Some clones in this sample may be carry-over from other donors' samples. The rearrangement joins TRBV11-2 to TRBJ2-5; D could derive from TRBD1 or TRBD2 (5 bases each). The sequenced sample was naive CD4+ T cells from PBMCs. Subset given: CD45RA+ positively selected. CDR3 coding DNA: TGTGCCAGCAGCTTATGGGGGGAGACCCAGTACTTC. As protein: CASSLWGETQYF.